Listed here is a single T cell receptor beta chain. This clonotype is medium-sized (0.01 to 0.1%) in its sample. The target of this receptor is not known. Base quality data are lacking; no much larger clone is found one base away. Artificial thymic organoids were generated by aggregating human HSPCs with MS5 murine stromal cells transduced with human DLL1, and the organoids were cultured at an air-liquid interface. FACS-purified CD34+CD3- hematopoietic stem and progenitor cells depleted of residual T cells were used to seed the organoids. Serum-free RB27 medium, consisting of RPMI 1640 supplemented with B27, FLT3L, IL-7 and ascorbic acid, was used for organoid culture. Prior to RNA extraction, CD3+TCRalphabeta+CD8 single positive T cells from organoids and thymus were isolated by FACS sorting. For each sample, total RNA was purified from 40,000 to 200,000 sorted cells using the RNeasy Micro kit, and RNA quality was assessed on an Agilent RNA 6000 Nano chip.

The data were taken from a study of T cells generated in artificial thymic organoids (dated by TCRdb to the late 2010s). A note on the overall study: TCR alpha and beta CDR3 repertoires of in vitro artificial thymic organoid-derived CD8 single positive T cells were compared with thymic and peripheral blood naive CD8 T cells. The repertoire sequencing data shown were described as representative of three independent experiments.

From the cysteine through the phenylalanine, the CDR3 covers 15 amino acids. The entry retains the CDR3 DNA only, 45 bases that are in frame from base 1. From V the trimming removes 6 bases and from J it removes 3 bases, while the gene matches leave 7 bases of the junction unaccounted for. Per the germline V gene (reference sequence), SEHNR is the CDR1 and FQNEAQ is the CDR2. Findings and caveats that apply to the study as a whole: Organoid-derived T cells did not show skewed Valpha or Vbeta usage, which argues against unconventional lineages or clonal expansions being dominant. The TCR clonotype diversity of organoid-derived CD8 single positive T cells was physiological and comparable to that of naive CD8 T cells from thymus and blood.

TCRalpha and TCRbeta libraries were amplified separately by semi-nested PCR with Advantage 2 and reverse primers in the TRAC or TRBC constant regions. The amount of total RNA going into first-strand cDNA synthesis ranged between roughly 3 and 550 ng. The TCR cDNA libraries were generated by 5'-RACE using the SMARTer PCR cDNA Synthesis kit, with a poly-dT primer driving first-strand synthesis. The semi-nested reverse primers in the constant regions carried 5-nucleotide sample-specific barcodes, and the PCR products were cleaned up with the Zymo DNA Clean and Concentrator-5 kit. Pools of up to ten barcoded samples were ligated to Illumina adaptors and sequenced on an Illumina MiSeq as 2 x 150 bp paired-end reads. In the paper's pipeline: After demultiplexing, reads were aligned using BLAT against a custom library built from IMGT containing every combination of human TRAV, TRAJ, TRBV, TRBD and TRBJ. The best BLAT hits were picked using pslCDnaFilter (-maxAligns=1, -ignoreIntrons), and custom Perl scripts were used to calculate clonotype frequencies. TCRdb reprocessing: public reads trimmed at Q25 with fastp, clones called with MiXCR, in-frame beta chains kept. Rows are combined by CDR3 protein, so each entry shows the most common genes and DNA. TCRdb's processing, not the authors', yielded these V and J calls. The sample contains about 8,000 distinct CDR3 sequences, 24% of them found a single time. Of the sample, under 3.5% falls within the top ten clones.

This TCR came from a human donor who gave cord blood stem cells for thymic organoid culture, a cardiac surgery patient who gave postnatal thymus, or a blood donor (not recorded which). This receptor chain uses TRBV7-9 and TRBJ1-2; the central 10 bases match TRBD1. The sample comprised naive CD8+ T cells grown in artificial thymic organoids from cord blood stem and progenitor cells. This specimen's cell subset or site label, per the study, means: CD3+TCRalphabeta+CD8SP T cells; for blood, CD45RO-CCR7+ naive CD8+ T cells. The DNA is TGTGCCAGCAGTCCCGGGACAGGGGAGGACTATGGCTACACCTTC. Its amino acids are CASSPGTGEDYGYTF.